The 4 T cell receptor beta chains reported below all come from one sample, sequenced in a study of blood T cell repertoires in COVID-19. The table came from immunoSEQ multiplex PCR; TCRdb's copy has only in-frame clones and leaves some out. Of about 170,000 clones listed, around 83% were seen once; the top ten hold 7%. Sequenced: peripheral blood. These receptors all come from a man aged 50 to 59 with active or convalescent COVID-19.

This clone was picked up a small number of times. This chain joins TRBV6-2 or TRBV6-3 and TRBJ2-7; TRBD2 matches at 7 bases. The CDR3 contains 14 residues. The germline CDR1 and CDR2 sequences are MNHEY and SVGEGT. The trim removed 3 bases at V and 3 bases at J, leaving 5 bases unmatched. The CDR3 nucleotides read TGTGCCAGCAGTTATGCGGGAGCTGGCTACGAGCAGTACTTC. It encodes CASSYAGAGYEQYF.

This clone was observed a few times. Written as DNA, the CDR3 is TGTGCCAGCGGAGTTGCGGGGGGGGCCACAGATACGCAGTATTTT. Residues: CASGVAGGATDTQYF. The rearrangement links TRBV28 to TRBJ2-3, with 9 nucleotides matching TRBD2. The J segment lost 2 bases and the V segment lost 8 bases, leaving 8 bases of the junction unmatched. The CDR3 length is 15 residues. Germline values: CDR1 MDHEN, CDR2 SYDVKM.

Regarding this clone: At one end, the junction sequence differs from germline, possibly due to a read error. The gene calls are TRBV7-2 and TRBJ1-3, with 9 bases aligning to TRBD1. This CDR3 is 16 amino acids long. CDR1 and CDR2 from the germline V gene are SGHTA and FQGNSA. The CDR3, as DNA: TGTGCCAGCAGCTCCAACGCACCGGGACAGGGAACCACCATATATTTT. The encoded protein is CASSSNAPGQGTTIYF.

V gene TRBV24-1 combines with J gene TRBJ2-1; tentatively, D is TRBD1 (6 bases). Germline-derived CDR1 and CDR2 are KGHDR and SFDVKD. The germline V and J ends were trimmed by 3 bases and 0 bases, with 14 bases remaining between them. The CDR3 has 17 amino acids. The CDR3 bases are TGTGCCACCAGTGATGATGGGGGACACAGCTCCTACAATGAGCAGTTCTTC. Residues: CATSDDGGHSSYNEQFF.